The 9 T cell receptor beta chains listed next were all sequenced from one sample in a study of HIV-infected patients and healthy controls. Whole blood was used without fractionation, so all unsorted peripheral T cells were included. About 540 ng RNA was reverse transcribed with alpha and beta constant-region primers. Each of the alpha and beta chains got its own library through chain-specific third strand synthesis with indices. TCRdb reprocessed the 5' RACE reads with MiXCR, giving one entry per CDR3 protein. This sample yields about 13,000 distinct CDR3 sequences, of which about 10% are seen a single time; about 6.3% belongs to the top ten. Sequencing was performed on blood. The receptors stem from an adult in good health.

This clonotype rates as medium-sized. The chain is built from TRBV7-9 and TRBJ2-7; D unclear. In germline, CDR1 is SEHNR, CDR2 FQNEAQ (reference sequence). CDR3 length: 11 residues. Between the trimmed V and J ends, which lost 4 bases and 7 bases, there was a span of 8 bases. This chain's CDR3 is CASSSSQEQYF. The CDR3 bases are TGTGCCAGCAGCTCCTCCCAGGAGCAGTACTTC. Full variable domain (rest looked up from reference TRBV7-9 and TRBJ2-7): DTGVSQNPRHKITKRGQNVTFRCDPISEHNRLYWYRQTLGQGPEFLTYFQNEAQLEKSRLLSDRFSAERPKGSFSTLEIQRTEQGDSAMYLCASSSSQEQYFGPGTRLTVT.

This clonotype was observed at least ten times. V gene TRBV18 combines with J gene TRBJ2-3, with 7 bases fitting TRBD2. V lost 4 bases, J lost 2 bases, and 3 bases stayed unmatched. This CDR3 region has 14 residues. Germline V gene lookup returns CDR1 KGHSH and CDR2 LQKENI. This CDR3 reads CASSREGVTDTQYF. The CDR3 region has the DNA TGTGCCAGCTCACGGGAGGGAGTCACAGATACGCAGTATTTT.

In its sample, this clonotype ranks as medium-sized (0.01 to 0.1%). V is TRBV12-3 or TRBV12-4 and J is TRBJ2-3; D not certain. The CDR3 contains 13 residues. Deletions cut 5 bases from V and 4 bases from J, with 10 bases between. The CDR3 sequence is CASSPQRPDTQYF. The CDR3, as DNA: TGTGCCAGCAGTCCCCAACGCCCAGATACGCAGTATTTT.

This clonotype has just one count. The chain is built from TRBV12-3 or TRBV12-4 and TRBJ1-3; D unclear. This CDR3 is built from 11 residues. Trimming stripped 1 base from V and 5 bases from J, with 0 bases between. The DNA of the CDR3 is TGTGCCAGCAGTTTAGGAAACACCATATATTTT. Protein product: CASSLGNTIYF.

The chain carries TRBV29-1 and TRBJ2-3; D is perhaps TRBD2 (6 bases). Trimming removed 7 bases at V and 0 bases at J, with 11 bases between. CDR1 SQVTM and CDR2 ANQGSEA come from the germline V gene. This CDR3 contains 13 residues. DNA for the CDR3: TGCAGCGGAACGGGGGAGAGCACAGATACGCAGTATTTT. This gives the protein CSGTGESTDTQYF.

This clonotype has at least ten counts. V and J are TRBV19 and TRBJ1-5; D is undetermined. CDR3 length: 13 residues. Germline CDR1 reads LNHDA; CDR2 reads SQIVND (reference sequence). V lost 7 bases and J 0 bases, leaving 7 bases between the germline ends. CDR3 nucleotide sequence: TGTGCCAGTAAAGCCTTTAGCAATCAGCCCCAGCATTTT. Residues: CASKAFSNQPQHF.

This clonotype has more than one count but fewer than ten. This chain joins TRBV10-2 and TRBJ2-1; no definite D call. V was clipped by 2 bases and J by 4 bases, with 3 bases between them. Germline V CDR1 and CDR2: WSHSY, SAAADI. The CDR3 sequence is 12 residues long. As DNA, the CDR3 is TGCGCCAGCAGTGAGCAATACAATGAGCAGTTCTTC. Translation: CASSEQYNEQFF.

This clonotype has more than one count but fewer than ten. The V call is TRBV2, the J call TRBJ2-1; no clear D. CDR1 SNHLY and CDR2 FYNNEI come from the germline V gene. V was trimmed by 3 bases and J by 11 bases, leaving 8 bases between them. CDR3 length: 11 residues. DNA for the CDR3: TGTGCCAGCAGTGATACCGCGAAGCAGTTCTTC. This translates into CASSDTAKQFF.

This clonotype was seen a few times. The J gene is TRBJ2-1, the V gene TRBV6-2 or TRBV6-3; 9 positions match TRBD2. The germline V gene encodes CDR1 MNHEY and CDR2 SVGEGT. This CDR3 comprises 14 residues. Losses at the gene ends were 4 bases for V and 4 bases for J; bases not matched to a gene: 2. The CDR3 DNA sequence: TGTGCCAGCAGTTTGCGGGAGGGTTACAATGAGCAGTTCTTC. It translates to CASSLREGYNEQFF.